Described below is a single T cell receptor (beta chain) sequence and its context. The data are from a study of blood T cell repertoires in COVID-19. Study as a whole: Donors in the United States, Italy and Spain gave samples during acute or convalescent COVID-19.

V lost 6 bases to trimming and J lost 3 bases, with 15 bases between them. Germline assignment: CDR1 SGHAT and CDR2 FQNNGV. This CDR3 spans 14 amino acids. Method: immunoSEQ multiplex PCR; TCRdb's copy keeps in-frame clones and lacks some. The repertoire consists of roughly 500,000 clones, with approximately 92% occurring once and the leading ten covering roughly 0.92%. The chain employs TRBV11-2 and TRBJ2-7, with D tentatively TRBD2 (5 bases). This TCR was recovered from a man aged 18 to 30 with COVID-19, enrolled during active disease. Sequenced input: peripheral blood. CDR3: CASRLPGSHYEQYF. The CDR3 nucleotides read TGTGCCAGCAGGCTACCGGGATCTCACTACGAGCAGTACTTC.